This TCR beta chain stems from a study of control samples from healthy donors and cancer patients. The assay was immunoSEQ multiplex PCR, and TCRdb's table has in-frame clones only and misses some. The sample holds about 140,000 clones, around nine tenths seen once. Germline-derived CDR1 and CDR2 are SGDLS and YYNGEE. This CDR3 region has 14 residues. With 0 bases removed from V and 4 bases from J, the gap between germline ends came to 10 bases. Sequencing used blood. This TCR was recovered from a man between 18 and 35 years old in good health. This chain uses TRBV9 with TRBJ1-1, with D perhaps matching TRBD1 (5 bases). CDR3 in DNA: TGTGCCAGCAGCGTAGGGCAGGGATTCACTGAAGCTTTCTTT. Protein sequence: CASSVGQGFTEAFF.